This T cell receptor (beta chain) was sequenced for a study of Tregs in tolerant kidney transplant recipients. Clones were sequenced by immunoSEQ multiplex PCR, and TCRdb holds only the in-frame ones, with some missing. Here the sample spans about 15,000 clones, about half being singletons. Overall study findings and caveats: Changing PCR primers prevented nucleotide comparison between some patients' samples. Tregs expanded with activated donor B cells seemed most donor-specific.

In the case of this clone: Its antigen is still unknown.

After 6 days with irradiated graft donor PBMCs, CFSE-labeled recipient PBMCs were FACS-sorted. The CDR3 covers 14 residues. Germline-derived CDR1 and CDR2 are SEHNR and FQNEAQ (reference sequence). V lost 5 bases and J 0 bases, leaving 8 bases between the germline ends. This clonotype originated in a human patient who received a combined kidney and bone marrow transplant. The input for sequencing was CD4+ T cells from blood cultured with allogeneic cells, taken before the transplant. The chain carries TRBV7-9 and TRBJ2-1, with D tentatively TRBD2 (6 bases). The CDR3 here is CASSGGSSYNEQFF. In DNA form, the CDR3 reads TGTGCCAGCAGCGGGGGGAGCTCCTACAATGAGCAGTTCTTC.